The entry that follows covers one TCR beta chain sequence. Its antigen is still unknown. This sample was included in a study of shared clonotypes between healthy human individuals. General study points: Relative to their counterparts shared across all four donors, non-shared clonotypes exhibited diminished generation probabilities. Shared across a few donors were 4% to 5% of the naive CD4 clonotypes.

Sequenced by immunoSEQ multiplex PCR; TCRdb stores in-frame clones only, minus some. Counted here are a few hundred thousand clones, roughly 97% occurring once; the ten biggest clones make up around 0.06%. The CDR3 runs to 13 residues. Germline V CDR1 and CDR2: LNHDA, SQIVND (reference sequence). J lost 5 bases, V lost 6 bases, and 5 bases had no gene match. This rearrangement joins TRBV19 to TRBJ2-5; 8 bases agree with TRBD1. The origin of this receptor is a woman younger than 45 in good health. The sequenced sample consisted of naive CD4+ T cells sorted from blood. As to subset: CD45RA+ positively selected. CDR3 sequence reads: CASRDRATETQYF. The CDR3 nucleotides are TGTGCCAGTAGGGACAGGGCTACGGAGACCCAGTACTTC.